Given below is one TCR beta chain in context. The data were taken from a study of PD-1 blockade in classical Hodgkin lymphoma. As to time point: cycle 4 day 1 (C4D1), after six to seven weeks of nivolumab. Each and every patient relapsed after autologous stem cell transplantation, and patients got differing brentuximab vedotin exposure. V lost 1 base to trimming and J lost 2 bases, with 13 bases between them. CDR1 is SGHNT and CDR2 is YYREEE in the germline V gene (reference sequence). The CDR3 loop spans 15 amino acids. Libraries were prepared by immunoSEQ multiplex PCR; TCRdb keeps only in-frame clonotypes and omits some of them. Here the sample spans roughly 100,000 clones, roughly nine tenths being singletons.

The chain combines TRBV5-4 with TRBJ2-7, with D perhaps TRBD1 (6 bases). The receptor was derived from a human donor with classical Hodgkin lymphoma. The material was peripheral blood mononuclear cells (PBMCs), obtained before the fourth cycle of nivolumab. The CDR3 coding sequence is TGTGCCAGCAGCTTGAGAAGGCAGGGGCCCTACGAGCAGTACTTC. It codes for CASSLRRQGPYEQYF.